This T cell receptor beta chain was recorded in a study of cytomegalovirus exposure and HLA in healthy donors. The overall study: The approximately 120 validation repertoires were reported in a later analysis to have been generated on the same platform as the roughly 670 first-cohort repertoires.

Profiled with immunoSEQ multiplex PCR; TCRdb holds only in-frame clones, not every one. In the table there are 90,000 to 150,000 clones, about 82% of which are singletons. V shed 7 bases, J shed 3 bases, and the junction held 8 bases outside the gene matches. Germline V gene lookup returns CDR1 MNHEY and CDR2 SVGAGI. The CDR3 consists of 14 residues. Source material: PBMCs. The receptor comes from a man younger than 35 in good health and CMV-seronegative. This sequence joins TRBV6-5 and TRBJ2-7; 8 nucleotides line up with TRBD1. The CDR3 here is CASTRDRYGYEQYF. CDR3 nucleotides: TGTGCCAGCACACGGGACAGGTACGGCTACGAGCAGTACTTC.